A selection of T cell receptor beta chains follows, all from one sample in a study of T-cell reconstitution after alpha-beta-depleted transplantation in children. TCRdb redid the calling of the PCR reads with MiXCR, one entry per CDR3 protein. The sample holds roughly 310,000 distinct CDR3 sequences, around 20% seen once. This specimen was PBMCs, mostly from graft donor cells, taken 180 days after TCRalphabeta/CD19-depleted stem cell transplant. The receptors come from a male patient younger than 18 who had a stem cell transplant for acute lymphoblastic leukemia, so the T cells may come from the graft donor. The CDR3 runs from the conserved cysteine through the conserved F or W. Fields, in order: clone size, V gene, CDR3 length, J gene, D gene, CDR3 protein, CDR3 DNA. The D gene is left open where the match is weak. Clone sizes are given selectively: once, few, many, or a class where the clone is expanded.

abundance: -
v_gene: TRBV4-1
len: 15
j_gene: TRBJ2-1
d_gene: TRBD1
CDR3aa: CASSQGVGTGNEQFF
CDR3nt: TGCGCCAGCAGCCAAGGGGTCGGGACAGGGAATGAGCAGTTCTTC

abundance: few
v_gene: TRBV20-1
len: 10
j_gene: TRBJ2-7
d_gene: -
CDR3aa: CSAGNYEQYF
CDR3nt: TGCAGTGCTGGAAACTACGAGCAGTACTTC

abundance: few
v_gene: TRBV9
len: 16
j_gene: TRBJ2-2
d_gene: -
CDR3aa: CASSPRDPAGAGELFF
CDR3nt: TGTGCCAGCAGCCCAAGGGACCCGGCTGGGGCCGGGGAGCTGTTTTTT

abundance: few
v_gene: TRBV5-1
len: 13
j_gene: TRBJ2-7
d_gene: -
CDR3aa: CASSLTARYEQYF
CDR3nt: TGCGCCAGCAGCTTAACAGCAAGATACGAGCAGTACTTC

abundance: -
v_gene: TRBV7-9
len: 16
j_gene: TRBJ2-1
d_gene: TRBD2
CDR3aa: CASSFDSSGRRHEQFF
CDR3nt: TGTGCCAGCAGCTTTGACTCTAGCGGGAGAAGGCATGAGCAGTTCTTC

abundance: many
v_gene: TRBV29-1
len: 17
j_gene: TRBJ2-7
d_gene: -
CDR3aa: CSVEDRRAGLSSYEQYF
CDR3nt: TGCAGCGTTGAAGATCGACGGGCGGGGTTGAGCTCCTACGAGCAGTACTTC

abundance: few
v_gene: TRBV10-3
len: 15
j_gene: TRBJ2-7
d_gene: TRBD2
CDR3aa: CAISEGGVSSYEQYF
CDR3nt: TGTGCCATCAGTGAGGGGGGGGTCAGCTCCTACGAGCAGTACTTC

abundance: few
v_gene: TRBV18
len: 15
j_gene: TRBJ2-1
d_gene: -
CDR3aa: CASHTVRGTRNEQFF
CDR3nt: TGTGCCAGCCACACCGTACGGGGGACCAGGAATGAGCAGTTCTTC

abundance: few
v_gene: TRBV5-6
len: 15
j_gene: TRBJ2-3
d_gene: -
CDR3aa: CASSLVANPRDTQYF
CDR3nt: TGTGCCAGCAGCTTGGTGGCTAATCCCCGGGATACGCAGTATTTT

abundance: few
v_gene: TRBV20-1
len: 24
j_gene: TRBJ1-3
d_gene: TRBD1
CDR3aa: CSARGWEKWFPNPTGQSSGNTIYF
CDR3nt: TGCAGTGCTAGAGGTTGGGAGAAGTGGTTCCCAAACCCGACAGGGCAGAGCTCTGGAAACACCATATATTTT

abundance: few
v_gene: TRBV9
len: 15
j_gene: TRBJ2-1
d_gene: -
CDR3aa: CASNRDASSYNEQFF
CDR3nt: TGTGCCAGCAACCGGGACGCGAGCTCCTACAATGAGCAGTTCTTC

abundance: once
v_gene: TRBV13
len: 11
j_gene: TRBJ2-5
d_gene: -
CDR3aa: CASRGAETQSF
CDR3nt: TGTGCCAGCAGGGGCGCGGAGACCCAGTCCTTC

abundance: -
v_gene: TRBV12-3/TRBV12-4
len: 13
j_gene: TRBJ1-2
d_gene: -
CDR3aa: CASSQGQTYGYTF
CDR3nt: TGTGCCAGCAGTCAAGGACAGACCTATGGCTACACCTTC

abundance: few
v_gene: TRBV7-9
len: 12
j_gene: TRBJ1-2
d_gene: -
CDR3aa: CASSLGAYGYTF
CDR3nt: TGTGCCAGCAGCCTCGGGGCGTATGGCTACACCTTC

abundance: few
v_gene: TRBV12-3/TRBV12-4
len: 14
j_gene: TRBJ2-1
d_gene: TRBD2
CDR3aa: CASTRDSGRNEQFF
CDR3nt: TGTGCCAGCACCCGGGACAGCGGGAGGAATGAGCAGTTCTTC

abundance: -
v_gene: TRBV20-1
len: 13
j_gene: TRBJ1-1
d_gene: TRBD1
CDR3aa: CSASPGQYTEAFF
CDR3nt: TGCAGTGCTAGCCCGGGACAGTACACTGAAGCTTTCTTT

abundance: -
v_gene: TRBV5-1
len: 13
j_gene: TRBJ1-1
d_gene: TRBD1
CDR3aa: CASSLDRGVEAFF
CDR3nt: TGCGCCAGCAGCTTGGACAGGGGCGTTGAAGCTTTCTTT

abundance: -
v_gene: TRBV5-1
len: 16
j_gene: TRBJ2-2
d_gene: TRBD2
CDR3aa: CASKGLEPSNTGELFF
CDR3nt: TGCGCCAGCAAGGGACTAGAACCTTCGAACACCGGGGAGCTGTTTTTT